This T cell receptor (beta chain) stems from a study of radiation and T cells in renal cell carcinoma. General study results and limits: From baseline, blood top tumor clonotypes peaked at 2 weeks post-radiation.

Turning to this clone: Antigen unknown.

Profiling relied on immunoSEQ multiplex PCR, and the TCRdb table lists in-frame clones only, not all of them. This table holds about 83,000 clones, approximately 87% found once. Stated time point: blood 4 weeks post-SBRT, at nephrectomy. Specified treatment: 15 Gy SBRT to primary tumor, nephrectomy 4 weeks later. Nephrectomy followed 15 Gy stereotactic body radiation by 4 weeks. Germline CDR1 is ENHRY and CDR2 is SYGVKD. The junction had 10 bases not matched to a gene; V was cut back by 0 bases and J by 8 bases. This CDR3 is built from 18 residues. The chain recombines TRBV10-3 with TRBJ1-4; TRBD1 agrees at 12 bases. The source of this sequence is an older woman with renal cell carcinoma. The source was blood, collected from a patient whose treatment included radiotherapy and nephrectomy. The CDR3 protein is CAISESGGTGGFREKLFF. CDR3 nucleotide sequence: TGTGCCATCAGTGAGTCGGGAGGGACAGGGGGCTTCCGGGAAAAACTGTTTTTT.